This T cell receptor beta chain originates from a study of blood T cell repertoires in COVID-19. For the study at large: Material from acute and convalescent COVID-19 was sourced from the United States, Italy and Spain. Nucleic acid was either cDNA or gDNA, and it came from T cells, B-cell-depleted T cells, or PBMCs.

Trimming left V 3 bases short and J 4 bases short, with 18 bases between. From germline, CDR1 is DFQATT and CDR2 SNEGSKA (reference sequence). This CDR3 has 15 residues. Original analysis: Estimation of nucleated cell counts was performed using reference gene primer amplification. The repertoire was sequenced with immunoSEQ multiplex PCR; TCRdb's copy has only in-frame clones and lacks some. D and trimming come from the DNA, and the V and J calls and clone size come from that table. This table holds about 51,000 clones, 80% to 90% found once. The V call is TRBV20-1, the J call TRBJ2-5, with D possibly TRBD2 on 5 matching bases. The TCR was taken from a man in his fifties with active COVID-19. Sequenced input: peripheral blood. The CDR3 sequence is CSASHLQSSTETQYF. For the CDR3, the DNA is TGCAGTGCTAGTCATTTACAGTCTAGCACAGAGACCCAGTACTTC.